This TCR beta chain was documented in a study of CD8+ T cells in alopecia areata (dated by TCRdb to 2016 to 2018). About the full investigation: Treated patients were enrolled in an open-label pilot trial of oral tofacitinib, 5 to 10 mg twice daily, for moderate-to-severe alopecia areata. Amplification of TCRbeta CDR3 regions was done by immunoSEQ multiplex PCR using 35 Vbeta forward primers and 13 Jbeta reverse primers. To study T cell clonal expansion in alopecia areata, the researchers applied high-throughput TCRbeta sequencing to both the C3H/HeJ mouse model and human patients. Biopsies were taken from tofacitinib-treated patients at baseline and at 4 and 24 weeks of treatment, and a later scalp biopsy was taken in several of the tofacitinib-treated patients. Tofacitinib was administered for 6 to 18 months, and 6 months of follow-up off drug were then conducted to assess delayed response and recurrence. Scalp tissue and sorted CD4+ and CD8+ peripheral blood T cells from patchy and totalis/universalis alopecia areata patients and from healthy controls were covered by human TCRbeta sequencing. In treated patients, disease severity was measured using the SALT score, which gives the percentage of scalp surface area affected. The RNA source kit depended on sample type: the PAXgene miRNA kit for fixed scalp, the miRNeasy kit for PBMCs, and the RNeasy kit for mouse skin. Scalp clonality was compared across normal scalp (n=4), patchy alopecia areata scalp (n=8), and alopecia totalis/universalis scalp (n=8).

Libraries came from the immunoSEQ multiplex PCR assay. To provide template for TCR sequencing, every sample had RNA extracted and reverse transcribed into cDNA. First-strand cDNA was synthesized using SuperScript III with a 2:1 mix of oligo-dT and random hexamers. A synthetic immune receptor repertoire was used to measure amplification bias, and any remaining bias was corrected computationally. On the study's bioinformatics: Raw reads were preprocessed for error removal, and CDR3 was defined according to IMGT conventions as running from the conserved cysteine to phenylalanine. Clonality was computed as 1 minus the Shannon entropy, with the entropy normalized by log2 of the number of productive unique TCRs. CD4 or CD8 identity of scalp clones was inferred by cross-referencing scalp TCRbeta sequences with sorted blood CD4 and CD8 repertoires. TCRdb re-hosts the immuneACCESS table, in-frame sequences only. Its copies lack some clones; in the studies checked, an unresolved V gene accounts for under half of them, and the cause for the rest is not known. The V and J calls and clone size are taken from that table; D and trimming were inferred from the DNA. In this sample the table shows about 180,000 clones, 50% to 65% of which occur a single time. In total, the top ten clones hold 9.5% to 14% of the sample.

From the cysteine through the phenylalanine, the CDR3 covers 12 amino acids. The only DNA kept is the CDR3, 36 bases in frame from the first base. Unmatched junction bases come to 8, with V trimmed by 6 bases and J by 9 bases. CDR1 and CDR2 are drawn from the germline V gene: SQVTM, ANQGSEA. What the study reported, not specific to this receptor: Shared TCR sequences between patients were less evident than in mice, which may be partly attributable to HLA diversity in the patient population. Unlike mouse skin, which is dominated by gammadelta T cells, normal human skin has resident alphabeta T cells that are also sequenced, and this complicates analysis of the scalp TCR repertoire. During tofacitinib treatment, many expanded lesional clones stuck around in both scalp and blood, and this persistence may partly explain why relapse happens after treatment is stopped. Compared with normal scalp, lesional scalp had higher clonality and more expanded CD8+ clones, particularly in alopecia totalis/universalis, a pattern that suggests antigenic drive. Because the treated cohort was small and included a single nonresponder, larger studies are needed to assess links between baseline CD8+ expansion and response. Tofacitinib significantly lowered scalp clonality and the number of expanded CD8+ clones among the top 100 scalp clones.

Interpreted using the paper, the time point label stands for: 20 to 30 weeks on oral tofacitinib. In the paper's terms, the treatment or condition label means: oral pan-JAK inhibitor, 5-10 mg twice daily. Peripheral blood and lesional scalp punch biopsies were obtained from patients with alopecia areata. PBMCs were isolated by density centrifugation and stained for CD3, CD4 and CD8, and CD4+ and CD8+ T cells were sorted on a FACSAria. Concerning this clone: Its antigen remains unidentified. The input lacks base qualities; no much larger clone sits a single base away.

The clonotype was recovered from a human donor with alopecia areata. Recombination joined TRBV29-1 with TRBJ2-1, with 7 central nucleotides matching TRBD1. Sequenced material: CD8+ T cells sorted from blood, taken at week 24, from a patient treated with tofacitinib. The DNA is TGCAGCGTCATTTTGACAGGGAGTGAGCAGTTCTTC. It translates as CSVILTGSEQFF.